This T cell receptor (beta chain) came from a study of OX40 agonist ivuxolimab in advanced cancers. The study's findings and limits: Among some nonresponders, normalized T-cell clonal expansion was also low.

The V gene's germline CDR1 is SGHDT and CDR2 YYEEEE. The germline V and J ends were trimmed by 0 bases and 1 base, with 8 bases remaining between them. This CDR3 contains 15 residues. Here immunoSEQ multiplex PCR was the method, and the copy in TCRdb shows in-frame clones only, minus some. Of tens of thousands of clones in the sample, around 89% were seen once. A remark on this clone: Its antigen remains unknown.

V usage is TRBV5-6 and J usage is TRBJ1-5; D call uncertain. The clonotype was recovered from an adult with an advanced solid tumor such as melanoma, head and neck, liver or kidney cancer. Sequencing was performed on CD4+ or CD8+ T cells sorted from blood, taken in a trial of the OX40 agonist ivuxolimab. The CDR3 DNA follows: TGTGCCAGCAGCTTGGGGTGGAGGAGCAATCAGCCCCAGCATTTT. It specifies CASSLGWRSNQPQHF. The full variable domain, rest sourced from reference TRBV5-6 and TRBJ1-5, is DAGVTQSPTHLIKTRGQQVTLRCSPKSGHDTVSWYQQALGQGPQFIFQYYEEEERQRGNFPDRFSGHQFPNYSSELNVNALLLGDSALYLCASSLGWRSNQPQHFGDGTRLSIL.